This TCR beta chain was recorded in a study of patients and donors after allogeneic stem cell transplantation (dated by TCRdb to 2019 to 2021). The library was generated by RT-PCR. The sequencer listed for this sample is NextSeq 550. TCRdb took the public reads, trimmed them with fastp at Q25, ran MiXCR for clone calling and kept in-frame beta chains. Rows are unified per CDR3 protein, each entry keeping the most common DNA and genes. This sample comprises roughly 12,000 distinct CDR3 sequences, around 27% of them detected only once. The leading ten clones occupy 50% to 65% of the sample. This clonotype was counted at least ten times. Its antigen target is currently unknown. Base quality data are lacking; no much larger clone is found one base away. The origin of this receptor is a human donor who was either an allogeneic HSCT recipient or a stem cell or donor lymphocyte infusion donor (not recorded which). It is not recorded whose cells these are; they may come from a transplant donor. Sequencing was done on a sample of blood, either unsorted or a sorted T cell fraction (not recorded which).

CDR3 reads: CSARPPGRGLSSYEQYF. The DNA sequence is TGCAGTGCTAGACCCCCCGGAAGAGGGCTTAGCTCCTACGAGCAGTACTTC. Rearrangement joined TRBV20-1 to TRBJ2-7; perhaps TRBD2 is the D gene, with 5 bases matching. A distance of 20 bases separates the germline ends of V and J, which lose 2 bases and 0 bases respectively. Looking up the germline V gene (reference sequence) yields CDR1 DFQATT and CDR2 SNEGSKA. CDR3 length: 17 amino acids, cysteine to phenylalanine. The retained sequence is limited to the CDR3, 51 bases, with the frame set at the first base.